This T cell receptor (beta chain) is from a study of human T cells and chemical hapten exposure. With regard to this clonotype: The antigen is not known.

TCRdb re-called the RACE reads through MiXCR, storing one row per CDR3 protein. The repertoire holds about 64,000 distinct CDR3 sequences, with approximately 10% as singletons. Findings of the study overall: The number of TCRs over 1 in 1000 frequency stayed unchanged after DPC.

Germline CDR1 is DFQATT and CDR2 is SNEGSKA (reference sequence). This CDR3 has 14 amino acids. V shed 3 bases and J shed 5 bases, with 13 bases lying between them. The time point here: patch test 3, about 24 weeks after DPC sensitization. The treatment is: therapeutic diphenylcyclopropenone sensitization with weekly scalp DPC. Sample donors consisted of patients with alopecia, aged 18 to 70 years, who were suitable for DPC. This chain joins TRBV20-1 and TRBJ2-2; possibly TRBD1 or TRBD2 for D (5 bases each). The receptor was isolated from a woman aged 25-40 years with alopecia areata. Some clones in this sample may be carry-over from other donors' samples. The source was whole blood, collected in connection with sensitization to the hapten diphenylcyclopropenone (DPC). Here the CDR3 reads CSARYRGETGELFF. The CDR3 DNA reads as TGCAGTGCTAGGTATAGGGGAGAGACCGGGGAGCTGTTTTTT.